The sequence of this T cell receptor beta chain was determined in a study of T cells in narcolepsy. Germline loops: CDR1 ENHRY, CDR2 SYGVKD. Between the trimmed V and J ends, which lost 6 bases and 6 bases, there was a span of 23 bases. The CDR3 spans 16 residues. Only in-frame clones appear in the TCRdb table, and some are missing; sequencing was by immunoSEQ multiplex PCR. The table records about 30,000 clones, 75% to 90% of them present only once. Findings and caveats of the study: Blood of same and different patients, but not healthy controls, reportedly held recurring autoreactive clonotypes. Same-patient CSF and blood CD4+ T cell clonotypes included HCRT-specific and TRIB2-specific autoreactive ones.

Turning to this clone: Its antigen remains unidentified.

The sequenced material came from memory (CD45RA-) CD4+ T cells from blood. The TCR originated in a human donor in good health. The gene calls are TRBV10-3 and TRBJ1-2; the D is unclear. The CDR3 nucleotides read TGTGCCATCAGCTCCCGCCGTACTGGGGAGTTGGATGGCTACACCTTC. It codes for CAISSRRTGELDGYTF.